This T cell receptor beta chain was profiled in a study of cytomegalovirus exposure and HLA in healthy donors. Study information: Within the Caucasian-associated ancestry cluster were roughly 81% of the roughly 360 genotyped donors. General study points: A later analysis linked a missense variant in DCLRE1C to the trimming of TCR beta V and J genes.

The primer mix had 60 Vbeta and 13 Jbeta primers. Study processing details: A follow-up analysis tallied some 80 million unique TCR beta chains, roughly 11 million shared. Assay used: immunoSEQ multiplex PCR; TCRdb lists only in-frame clones, some missing. The DNA was the basis for D and trimming; V, J and clone size are from that table. Its table lists roughly 110,000 clones. As to this clone: The target antigen is unknown.

The V segment lost 6 bases and the J segment 10 bases; nucleotides outside the gene matches: 9. Per germline, CDR1 MNHNS and CDR2 SASEGT. This CDR3 has 15 amino acids. Healthy bone marrow donors made up the cohort. The TCR comes from a young man in good health and CMV-seronegative. The source material was PBMCs. The chain links TRBV6-1 to TRBJ2-1; TRBD2 agrees at 13 bases. The CDR3, as DNA: TGTGCCAGCAGCCTAACTAGCGGGGGGGCAGAAGAGCAGTTCTTC. It is translated as CASSLTSGGAEEQFF.